The sequence of this TCR beta chain was determined in a study of post-analysis software for immune sequencing data. Across the study: Recorded disease courses covered relapsing-remitting, secondary progressive and progressive-relapsing multiple sclerosis. Some patients had no subtype annotation.

Unique molecular identifiers had been added to the TCR beta cDNA libraries. In TCRdb, the PCR reads were re-called with MiXCR into one record per CDR3 protein. The table shows roughly 800,000 distinct CDR3 sequences, with under 60% occurring only once. Details on this clonotype: The antigen is unknown.

Germline V gene lookup returns CDR1 SGHTA and CDR2 FQGNSA. The germline V and J ends were trimmed by 1 base and 6 bases, with 11 bases remaining between them. The CDR3 is 14 amino acids. Study-wide points: A few TRBV segments were significantly more frequent in patients than in controls. TRBV5-6, TRBV5-1 and TRBV20-1 were among these segments.

The sample was blood. The V and J genes are TRBV7-2 and TRBJ2-3, with unresolved D. The receptor was isolated from a girl aged 10 to 17 with multiple sclerosis. The CDR3 is CASSLVQRLDTQYF. The CDR3 bases are TGTGCCAGCAGCTTAGTGCAGCGCCTCGATACGCAGTATTTT.